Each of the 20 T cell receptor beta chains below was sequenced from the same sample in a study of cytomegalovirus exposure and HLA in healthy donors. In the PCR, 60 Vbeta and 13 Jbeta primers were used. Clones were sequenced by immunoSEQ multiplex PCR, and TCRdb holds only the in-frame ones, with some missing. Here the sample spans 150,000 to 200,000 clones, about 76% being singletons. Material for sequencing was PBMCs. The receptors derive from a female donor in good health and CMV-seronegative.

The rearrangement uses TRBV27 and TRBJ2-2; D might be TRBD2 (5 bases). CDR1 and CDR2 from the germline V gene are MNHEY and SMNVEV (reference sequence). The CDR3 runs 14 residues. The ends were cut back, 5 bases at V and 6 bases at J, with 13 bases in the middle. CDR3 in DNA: TGTGCCAGCAGTCTAACTAGTGGTTCCGGGGAGCTGTTTTTT. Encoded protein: CASSLTSGSGELFF.

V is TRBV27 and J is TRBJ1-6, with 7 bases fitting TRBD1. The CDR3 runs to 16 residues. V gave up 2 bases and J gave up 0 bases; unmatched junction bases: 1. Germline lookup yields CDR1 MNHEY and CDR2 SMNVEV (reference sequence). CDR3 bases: TGTGCCAGCAGTTTAAGGGGGCCCTCCTATAATTCACCCCTCCACTTT. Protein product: CASSLRGPSYNSPLHF.

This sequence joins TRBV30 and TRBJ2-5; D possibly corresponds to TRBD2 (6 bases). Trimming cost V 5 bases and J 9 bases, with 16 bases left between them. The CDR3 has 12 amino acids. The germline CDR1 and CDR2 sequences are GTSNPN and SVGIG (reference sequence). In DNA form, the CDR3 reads TGTGCCTGGGCCAGTCTAGCGTCGGCCCAGTACTTC. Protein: CAWASLASAQYF.

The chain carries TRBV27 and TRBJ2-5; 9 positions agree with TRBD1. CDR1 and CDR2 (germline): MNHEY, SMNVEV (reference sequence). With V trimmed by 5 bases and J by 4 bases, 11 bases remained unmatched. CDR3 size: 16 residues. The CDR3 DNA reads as TGTGCCAGCAGTGCACTGACAGGGGGAAGACGAGAGACCCAGTACTTC. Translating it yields CASSALTGGRRETQYF.

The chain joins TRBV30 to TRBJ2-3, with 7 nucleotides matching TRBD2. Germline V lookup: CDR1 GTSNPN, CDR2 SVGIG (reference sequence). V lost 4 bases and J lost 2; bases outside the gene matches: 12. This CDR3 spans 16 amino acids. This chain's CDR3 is CAWINKLAGDTDTQYF. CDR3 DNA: TGTGCCTGGATAAACAAGCTGGCGGGAGACACAGATACGCAGTATTTT.

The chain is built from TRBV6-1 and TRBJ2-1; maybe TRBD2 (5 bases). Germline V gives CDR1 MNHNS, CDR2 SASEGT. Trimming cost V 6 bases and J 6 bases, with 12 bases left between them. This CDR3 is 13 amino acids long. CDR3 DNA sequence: TGTGCCAGCAGCGGACGGGAAGGCAATGAGCAGTTCTTC. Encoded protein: CASSGREGNEQFF.

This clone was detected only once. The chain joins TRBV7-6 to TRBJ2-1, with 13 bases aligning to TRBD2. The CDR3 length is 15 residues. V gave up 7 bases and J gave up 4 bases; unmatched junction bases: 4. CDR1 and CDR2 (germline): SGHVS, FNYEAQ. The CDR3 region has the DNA TGTGCCAGCACCGTGACTAGCGGGGGGTACAATGAGCAGTTCTTC. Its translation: CASTVTSGGYNEQFF.

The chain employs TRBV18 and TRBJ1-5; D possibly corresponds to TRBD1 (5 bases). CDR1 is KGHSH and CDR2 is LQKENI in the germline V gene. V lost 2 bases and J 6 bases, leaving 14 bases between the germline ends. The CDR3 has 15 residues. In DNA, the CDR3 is TGTGCCAGCTCACCAAACCCGGGGGGTGGTCAGCCCCAGCATTTT. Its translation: CASSPNPGGGQPQHF.

The CDR3 bases are TGTGCCAGCAGCTTTACTAGCGGGGGAACAGATACGCAGTATTTT. Its protein product is CASSFTSGGTDTQYF. The rearrangement joins TRBV7-9 to TRBJ2-3; TRBD2 matches at 11 bases. The germline V gene encodes CDR1 SEHNR and CDR2 FQNEAQ (reference sequence). J gave up 3 bases and V 3 bases, and 2 bases lay outside the gene matches. This CDR3 is built from 15 residues.

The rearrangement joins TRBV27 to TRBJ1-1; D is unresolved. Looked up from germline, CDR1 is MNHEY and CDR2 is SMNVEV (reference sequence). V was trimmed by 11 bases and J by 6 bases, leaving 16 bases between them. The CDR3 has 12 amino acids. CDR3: CAASEGQAEAFF. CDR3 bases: TGTGCCGCCTCGGAGGGTCAGGCTGAAGCTTTCTTT.

CDR3 amino acids: CASSWTGGTYEQYF. As DNA, the CDR3 is TGTGCCAGCAGTTGGACAGGGGGAACGTACGAGCAGTACTTC. The chain uses TRBV6-5 and TRBJ2-7, with 10 nucleotides matching TRBD1. Germline-derived CDR1 and CDR2 are MNHEY and SVGAGI. Unmatched junction bases numbered 4, after V lost 4 bases and J lost 4 bases. The CDR3 has 14 residues.

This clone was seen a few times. The CDR3 nucleotides are TGCGCCAGCAGCCTGGGGGCCCCGAACACTGAAGCTTTCTTT. Amino acids: CASSLGAPNTEAFF. J is TRBJ1-1 and V is TRBV5-1, with D possibly TRBD1 on 6 matching bases. CDR1 is SGHRS, CDR2 YFSETQ, per germline. Trimming left V 4 bases short and J 1 base short, with 11 bases between. The CDR3 extends over 14 amino acids.

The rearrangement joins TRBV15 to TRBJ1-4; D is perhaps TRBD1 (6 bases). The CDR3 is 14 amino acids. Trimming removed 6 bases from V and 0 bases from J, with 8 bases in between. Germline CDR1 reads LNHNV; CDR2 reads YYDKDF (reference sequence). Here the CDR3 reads CATSKGATNEKLFF. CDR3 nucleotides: TGTGCCACCAGTAAGGGGGCAACTAATGAAAAACTGTTTTTT.

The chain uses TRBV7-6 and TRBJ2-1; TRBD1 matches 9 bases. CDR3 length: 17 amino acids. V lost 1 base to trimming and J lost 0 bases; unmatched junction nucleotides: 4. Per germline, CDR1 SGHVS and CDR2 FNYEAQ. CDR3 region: CASSLVQTGGSYNEQFF. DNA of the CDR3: TGTGCCAGCAGCTTAGTTCAGACAGGGGGCTCCTACAATGAGCAGTTCTTC.

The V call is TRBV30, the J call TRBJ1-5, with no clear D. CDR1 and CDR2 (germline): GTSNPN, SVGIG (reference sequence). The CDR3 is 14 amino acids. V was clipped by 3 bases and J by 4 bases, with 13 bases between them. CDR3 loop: CAWRLFPPNQPQHF. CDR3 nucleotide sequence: TGTGCCTGGAGACTTTTCCCCCCGAATCAGCCCCAGCATTTT.

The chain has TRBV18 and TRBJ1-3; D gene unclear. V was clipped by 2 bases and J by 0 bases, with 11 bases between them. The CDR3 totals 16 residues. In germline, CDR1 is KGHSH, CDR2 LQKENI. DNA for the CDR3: TGTGCCAGCTCACCAGGTCCGGTTAGCTCTGGAAACACCATATATTTT. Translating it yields CASSPGPVSSGNTIYF. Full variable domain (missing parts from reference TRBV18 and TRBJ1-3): NAGVMQNPRHLVRRRGQEARLRCSPMKGHSHVYWYRQLPEEGLKFMVYLQKENIIDESGMPKERFSAEFPKEGPSILRIQQVVRGDSAAYFCASSPGPVSSGNTIYFGEGSWLTVV.

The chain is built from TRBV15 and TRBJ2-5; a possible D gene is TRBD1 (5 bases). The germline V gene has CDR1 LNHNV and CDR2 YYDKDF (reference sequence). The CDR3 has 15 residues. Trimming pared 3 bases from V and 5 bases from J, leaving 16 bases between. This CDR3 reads CATSSIGVGQETQYF. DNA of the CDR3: TGTGCCACCAGCAGTATCGGAGTGGGGCAGGAGACCCAGTACTTC.

The CDR3 sequence: CASSQNSGRVDEQYF. The CDR3 DNA follows: TGTGCCAGCAGCCAGAATAGCGGGAGGGTCGACGAGCAGTACTTC. The chain carries TRBV7-2 and TRBJ2-7, with 11 bases fitting TRBD2. The CDR3 consists of 15 residues. V lost 5 bases, J lost 5 bases, and 8 bases stayed unmatched. CDR1 is SGHTA and CDR2 is FQGNSA in the germline V gene.

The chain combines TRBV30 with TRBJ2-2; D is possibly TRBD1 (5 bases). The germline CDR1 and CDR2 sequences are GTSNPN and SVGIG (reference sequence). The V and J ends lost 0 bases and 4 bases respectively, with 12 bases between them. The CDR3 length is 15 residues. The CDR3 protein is CAWSVRGRSTGELFF. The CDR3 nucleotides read TGTGCCTGGAGTGTAAGGGGTCGTAGCACCGGGGAGCTGTTTTTT.

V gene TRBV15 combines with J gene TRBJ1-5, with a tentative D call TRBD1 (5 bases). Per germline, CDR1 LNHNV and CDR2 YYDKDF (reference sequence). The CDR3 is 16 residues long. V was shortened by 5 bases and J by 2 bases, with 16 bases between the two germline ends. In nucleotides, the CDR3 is TGTGCCACCAGCGAATATGCGGGGGATCGCAATCAGCCCCAGCATTTT. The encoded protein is CATSEYAGDRNQPQHF.